This is a list of T cell receptor beta chains from one sample in a study of blood T cell repertoires in COVID-19. Assay: immunoSEQ multiplex PCR; the TCRdb copy retains only in-frame clones and omits some. The sample shows about 72,000 clones, roughly 89% of them seen only once. Sequenced: peripheral blood. These TCRs come from a young man with acute or convalescent COVID-19. CDR3s include the opening cysteine and the closing phenylalanine or tryptophan. A D gene is named only where the DNA matches it firmly. For some rows the clone size is stated as once, few or many, or as a class when expanded; others skip it.

clone size: .
J gene: TRBJ2-7
V gene: TRBV25-1
D gene: TRBD1
CDR3 DNA: TGTGCCAGCAGGGAGGACAGGGGTTTCTTCGAGCAGTACTTC
CDR3 protein: CASREDRGFFEQYF

clone size: once
J gene: TRBJ2-3
V gene: TRBV2
D gene: TRBD2
CDR3 DNA: TGTGCCAGCAGTGATTCGGGACTAAAAATTCCGGATACGCAGTATTTT
CDR3 protein: CASSDSGLKIPDTQYF

clone size: .
J gene: TRBJ1-1
V gene: TRBV12-3/TRBV12-4
D gene: .
CDR3 DNA: TGTGCCAGCACGGACATGACCGGCACTGAAGCTTTCTTT
CDR3 protein: CASTDMTGTEAFF

clone size: .
J gene: TRBJ2-3
V gene: TRBV29-1
D gene: .
CDR3 DNA: TGCAGCGTTCGCTCCTGGAGGGGCACAGATACGCAGTATTTT
CDR3 protein: CSVRSWRGTDTQYF

clone size: .
J gene: TRBJ2-7
V gene: TRBV7-2
D gene: TRBD2
CDR3 DNA: TGTGCCAGCAGCTCCAACGGGAGGCTTGAGAGCGAGCAGTACTTC
CDR3 protein: CASSSNGRLESEQYF

clone size: .
J gene: TRBJ2-6
V gene: TRBV5-1
D gene: .
CDR3 DNA: TGCGCCAGCAGCTTGGGGAGCTCTGGGGCCAACGTCCTGACTTTC
CDR3 protein: CASSLGSSGANVLTF

clone size: .
J gene: TRBJ1-1
V gene: TRBV27
D gene: .
CDR3 DNA: TGTGCCAGCACCCTCTTTGGGGGGGATCTGAACACTGAAGCTTTCTTT
CDR3 protein: CASTLFGGDLNTEAFF

clone size: .
J gene: TRBJ1-1
V gene: TRBV19
D gene: .
CDR3 DNA: TGTGCCAGTAGTCGGGGTGGAAGGGCTTTCTTT
CDR3 protein: CASSRGGRAFF

clone size: few
J gene: TRBJ1-2
V gene: TRBV7-2
D gene: .
CDR3 DNA: TGTGCCAGCAACGCGGGGGGGAACTATGGCTACACCTTC
CDR3 protein: CASNAGGNYGYTF

clone size: .
J gene: TRBJ2-7
V gene: TRBV5-1
D gene: .
CDR3 DNA: TGCGCCAGCAGCCTCCGGGACTCGACCGCCTACGAGCAGTACTTC
CDR3 protein: CASSLRDSTAYEQYF

clone size: .
J gene: TRBJ2-2
V gene: TRBV18
D gene: TRBD1
CDR3 DNA: TGTGCCAGCTCACCCCAGGGGGCCGGCACCGGGGAGCTGTTTTTT
CDR3 protein: CASSPQGAGTGELFF

clone size: once
J gene: TRBJ2-7
V gene: TRBV11-2
D gene: .
CDR3 DNA: TGTGCCAGCACCACTTACCAGGGGATTATCCACGAGCAGTACTTC
CDR3 protein: CASTTYQGIIHEQYF

clone size: .
J gene: TRBJ2-3
V gene: TRBV20-1
D gene: .
CDR3 DNA: TGCAGTGCTAGTAATCCCTATAGCACAGATACGCAGTATTTT
CDR3 protein: CSASNPYSTDTQYF

clone size: .
J gene: TRBJ1-5
V gene: TRBV30
D gene: .
CDR3 DNA: TGTGCCTGGAGTTTACAGAGCAATCAGCCCCAGCATTTT
CDR3 protein: CAWSLQSNQPQHF

clone size: few
J gene: TRBJ2-7
V gene: TRBV7-9
D gene: TRBD1
CDR3 DNA: TGTGCCAGCGGGGACAGGGGTAATTACGAGCAGTACTTC
CDR3 protein: CASGDRGNYEQYF

clone size: few
J gene: TRBJ2-4
V gene: TRBV19
D gene: TRBD2
CDR3 DNA: TGTGCCAGTAGTAGCGGGAGGGCCAAAAACATTCAGTACTTC
CDR3 protein: CASSSGRAKNIQYF

clone size: .
J gene: TRBJ1-4
V gene: TRBV5-4
D gene: .
CDR3 DNA: TGTGCCAGCAGCTCCGGTGCCGTTAATGAAAAACTGTTTTTT
CDR3 protein: CASSSGAVNEKLFF

clone size: .
J gene: TRBJ1-1
V gene: TRBV5-4
D gene: .
CDR3 DNA: TGTGCCAGCAGCTTTAGGTTAGCGGGCACTGAAGCTTTCTTT
CDR3 protein: CASSFRLAGTEAFF

clone size: few
J gene: TRBJ2-3
V gene: TRBV4-2
D gene: TRBD2
CDR3 DNA: TGTGCCAGCAGCCAACCCTCCGGGACTAGCGGGACATGGGATACGCAGTATTTT
CDR3 protein: CASSQPSGTSGTWDTQYF

clone size: few
J gene: TRBJ1-5
V gene: TRBV6-5
D gene: .
CDR3 DNA: TGTGCCAGCAGGCGCGGGGATAGTCAGCCCCAGCATTTT
CDR3 protein: CASRRGDSQPQHF

clone size: .
J gene: TRBJ2-6
V gene: TRBV27
D gene: .
CDR3 DNA: TGTGCCAGCACCAATAGCGTCTCTGGGGCCAACGTCCTGACTTTC
CDR3 protein: CASTNSVSGANVLTF

clone size: .
J gene: TRBJ1-2
V gene: TRBV30
D gene: .
CDR3 DNA: TGTGCCTGGAGTGTCGACAGCAACTATGGCTACACCTTC
CDR3 protein: CAWSVDSNYGYTF

clone size: .
J gene: TRBJ2-7
V gene: TRBV19
D gene: .
CDR3 DNA: TGTGCCAGTAGTCCCGGGGTCTCCTACGAGCAGTACTTC
CDR3 protein: CASSPGVSYEQYF

clone size: once
J gene: TRBJ2-7
V gene: TRBV6-5
D gene: TRBD2
CDR3 DNA: TGTGCCAGCAGCAATTTAGGACTAGCGGGAGAAGAGCAGTACTTC
CDR3 protein: CASSNLGLAGEEQYF

clone size: .
J gene: TRBJ1-6
V gene: TRBV6-1
D gene: TRBD1
CDR3 DNA: TGTGCCAGCAGATTGGGACAGTCTAATTCACCCCTCCACTTT
CDR3 protein: CASRLGQSNSPLHF